The clone carrying this T cell receptor (beta chain) was recorded at least ten times. Its antigen is unknown. This sample is part of a study of blood T cells in healthy people across ages. Study-level points and caveats: Diversity estimated from one million T cells was considered an underestimate. Naive CD4+ cell counts and diversity both ran higher in long-lived than in aged donors.

Researchers report isolating at least 6 million PBMCs per sample. A second roughly 7 to 12 cycle PCR used barcoded and J-beta primers. Through a template-switch adaptor with 12 random nucleotides, each cDNA molecule received a tag. TCRdb analysed the 5' RACE reads with MiXCR anew, one entry per CDR3 protein. The sample shows hundreds of thousands of distinct CDR3 sequences, 35% to 40% of them seen only once. This CDR3 is 12 amino acids long. CDR1 is DFQATT, CDR2 SNEGSKA, per germline (reference sequence). The V end lost 4 bases, the J end lost 4 bases, and 10 bases lay between the germline ends. The V and J genes are TRBV20-1 and TRBJ2-5; perhaps TRBD2 as D (6 bases). This TCR derives from a man aged 18-30 years in good health. What was sequenced was blood. The CDR3 protein is CSATGGRETQYF. CDR3 in DNA: TGCAGTGCTACAGGAGGGCGAGAGACCCAGTACTTC.